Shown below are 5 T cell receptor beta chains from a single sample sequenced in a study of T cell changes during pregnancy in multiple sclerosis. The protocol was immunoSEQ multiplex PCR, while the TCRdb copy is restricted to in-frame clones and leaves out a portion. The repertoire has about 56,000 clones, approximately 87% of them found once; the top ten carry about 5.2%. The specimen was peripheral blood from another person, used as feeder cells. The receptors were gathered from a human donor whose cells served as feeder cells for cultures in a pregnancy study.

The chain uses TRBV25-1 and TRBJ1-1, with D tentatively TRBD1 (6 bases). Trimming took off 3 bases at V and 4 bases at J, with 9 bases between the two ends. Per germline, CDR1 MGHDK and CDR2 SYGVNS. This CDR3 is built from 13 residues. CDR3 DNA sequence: TGTGCCAGCAGTGAGGGGGCGCGCACTGAAGCTTTCTTT. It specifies CASSEGARTEAFF.

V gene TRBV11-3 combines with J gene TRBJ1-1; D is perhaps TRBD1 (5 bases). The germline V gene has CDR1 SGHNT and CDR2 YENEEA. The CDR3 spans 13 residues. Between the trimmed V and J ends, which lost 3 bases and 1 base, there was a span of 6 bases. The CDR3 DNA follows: TGTGCCAGCAGCTTCACAGGGAACACTGAAGCTTTCTTT. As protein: CASSFTGNTEAFF.

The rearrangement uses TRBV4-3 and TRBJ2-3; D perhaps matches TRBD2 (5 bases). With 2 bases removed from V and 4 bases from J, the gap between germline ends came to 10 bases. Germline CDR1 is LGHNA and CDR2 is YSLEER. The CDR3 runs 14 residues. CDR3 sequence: CASSQNRLPDTQYF. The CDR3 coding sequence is TGCGCCAGCAGCCAAAACCGACTACCAGATACGCAGTATTTT.

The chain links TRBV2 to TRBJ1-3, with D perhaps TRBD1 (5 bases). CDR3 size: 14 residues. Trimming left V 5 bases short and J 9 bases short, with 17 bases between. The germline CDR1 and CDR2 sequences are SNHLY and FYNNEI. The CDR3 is CASSPQERSGTIYF. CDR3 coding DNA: TGTGCCAGCAGTCCACAGGAGAGATCGGGCACCATATATTTT.

The CDR3 DNA sequence: TGTGCCACCAGCAGAGATCGGGGGGCAGGAGTGGGAGATACGCAGTATTTT. It encodes CATSRDRGAGVGDTQYF. The V call is TRBV15, the J call TRBJ2-3; a weak D match, TRBD2 (7 bases). Germline assignment: CDR1 LNHNV and CDR2 YYDKDF (reference sequence). CDR3 length: 17 residues. Trimming removed 0 bases at V and 5 bases at J, with 18 bases between.